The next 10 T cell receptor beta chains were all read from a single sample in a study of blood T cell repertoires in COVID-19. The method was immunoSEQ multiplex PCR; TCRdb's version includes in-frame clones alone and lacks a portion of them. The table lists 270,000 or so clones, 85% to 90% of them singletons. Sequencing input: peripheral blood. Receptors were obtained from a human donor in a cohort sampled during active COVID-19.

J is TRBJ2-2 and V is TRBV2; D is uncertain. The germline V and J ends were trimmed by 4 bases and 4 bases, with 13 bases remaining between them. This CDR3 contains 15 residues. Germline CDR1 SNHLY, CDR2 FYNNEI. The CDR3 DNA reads TGTGCCAGCAGTGGTAGACAAGTTGGCACCGGGGAGCTGTTTTTT. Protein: CASSGRQVGTGELFF.

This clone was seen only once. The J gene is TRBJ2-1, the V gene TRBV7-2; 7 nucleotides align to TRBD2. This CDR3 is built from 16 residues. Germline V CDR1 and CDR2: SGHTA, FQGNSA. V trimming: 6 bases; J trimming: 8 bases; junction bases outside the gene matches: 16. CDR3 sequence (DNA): TGTGCCAGCAGTCCTTACGGGTCCCTCCGGGGGGATGAGCAGTTCTTC. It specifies CASSPYGSLRGDEQFF.

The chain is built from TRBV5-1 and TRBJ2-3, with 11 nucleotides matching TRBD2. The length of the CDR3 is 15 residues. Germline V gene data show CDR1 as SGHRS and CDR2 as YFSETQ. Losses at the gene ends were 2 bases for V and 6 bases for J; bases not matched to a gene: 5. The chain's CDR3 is CASSFSGRDLDTQYF. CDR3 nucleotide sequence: TGCGCCAGCAGCTTTAGCGGGAGGGACCTGGATACGCAGTATTTT.

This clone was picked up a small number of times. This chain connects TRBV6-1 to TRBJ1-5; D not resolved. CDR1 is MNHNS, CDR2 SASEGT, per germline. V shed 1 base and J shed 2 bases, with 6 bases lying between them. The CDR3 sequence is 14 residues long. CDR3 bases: TGTGCCAGCAGTGAAGTCCCGGGCAATCAGCCCCAGCATTTT. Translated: CASSEVPGNQPQHF.

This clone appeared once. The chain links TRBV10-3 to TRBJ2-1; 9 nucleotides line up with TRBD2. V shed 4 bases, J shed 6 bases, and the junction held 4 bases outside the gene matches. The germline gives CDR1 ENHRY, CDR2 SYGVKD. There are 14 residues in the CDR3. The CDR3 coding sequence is TGTGCCATCAGTGGAGGACTAGCGACCAATGAGCAGTTCTTC. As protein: CAISGGLATNEQFF.

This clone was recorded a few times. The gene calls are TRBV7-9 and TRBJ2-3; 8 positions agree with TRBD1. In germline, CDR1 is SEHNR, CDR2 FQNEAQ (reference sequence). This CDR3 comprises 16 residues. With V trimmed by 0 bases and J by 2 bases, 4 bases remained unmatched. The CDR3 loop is CASSLARGPNTDTQYF. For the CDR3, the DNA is TGTGCCAGCAGCTTAGCCAGGGGGCCGAACACAGATACGCAGTATTTT.

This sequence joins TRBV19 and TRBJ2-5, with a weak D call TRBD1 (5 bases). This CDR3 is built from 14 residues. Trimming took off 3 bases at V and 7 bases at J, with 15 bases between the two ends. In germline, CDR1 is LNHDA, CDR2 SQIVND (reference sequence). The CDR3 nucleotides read TGTGCCAGTAGTATGGGGCTGGCGTTCGGGACCCAGTACTTC. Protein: CASSMGLAFGTQYF.

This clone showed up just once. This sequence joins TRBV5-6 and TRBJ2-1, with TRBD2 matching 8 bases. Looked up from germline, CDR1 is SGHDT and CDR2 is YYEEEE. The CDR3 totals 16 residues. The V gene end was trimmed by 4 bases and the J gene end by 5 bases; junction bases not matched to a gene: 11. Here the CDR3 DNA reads TGTGCCAGCAGCGAACGACTAGCGAGACACCACAATGAGCAGTTCTTC. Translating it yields CASSERLARHHNEQFF.

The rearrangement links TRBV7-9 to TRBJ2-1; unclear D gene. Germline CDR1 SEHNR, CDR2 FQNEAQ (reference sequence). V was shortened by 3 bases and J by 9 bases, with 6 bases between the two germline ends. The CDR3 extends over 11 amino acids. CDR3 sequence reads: CASSFMSEQFF. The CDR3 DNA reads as TGTGCCAGCAGCTTTATGAGTGAGCAGTTCTTC. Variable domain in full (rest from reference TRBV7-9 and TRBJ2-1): DTGVSQNPRHKITKRGQNVTFRCDPISEHNRLYWYRQTLGQGPEFLTYFQNEAQLEKSRLLSDRFSAERPKGSFSTLEIQRTEQGDSAMYLCASSFMSEQFFGPGTRLTVL.

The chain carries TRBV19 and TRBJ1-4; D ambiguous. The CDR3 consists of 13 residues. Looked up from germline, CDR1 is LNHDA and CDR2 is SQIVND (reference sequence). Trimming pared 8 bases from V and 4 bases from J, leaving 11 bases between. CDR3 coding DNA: TGTGCCAGTCTTCAACTGAATAATGAAAAACTGTTTTTT. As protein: CASLQLNNEKLFF.